Listed below are T cell receptor beta chains from one sample, sequenced in a study of blood T cell repertoires in COVID-19. TCRdb's copy holds only in-frame clones and misses some; the assay was immunoSEQ multiplex PCR. Here the sample spans about 270,000 clones, about 89% being singletons. The specimen sequenced was PBMCs or T cells enriched from blood (not recorded which). The receptors come from a woman under 30 who had recovered from COVID-19. CDR3s include the opening cysteine and the closing phenylalanine or tryptophan. The order of the fields is J gene, clone size, V gene, D gene, CDR3 protein, CDR3 DNA. D genes are given only for firm matches. Rows may omit the clone size; those that give it use once, few, many or a size class.

j_gene: TRBJ1-5
abundance: NA
v_gene: TRBV5-1
d_gene: TRBD1
CDR3aa: CASRQGAEDNQPQHF
CDR3nt: TGCGCCAGCAGACAGGGGGCCGAAGACAATCAGCCCCAGCATTTT

j_gene: TRBJ2-5
abundance: NA
v_gene: TRBV19
d_gene: TRBD2
CDR3aa: CASSPRSGGLQETQYF
CDR3nt: TGTGCCAGTAGTCCCCGTAGCGGGGGGTTACAAGAGACCCAGTACTTC

j_gene: TRBJ2-2
abundance: few
v_gene: TRBV9
d_gene: TRBD1
CDR3aa: CASSVPRGRETGELFF
CDR3nt: TGTGCCAGCAGCGTACCGAGGGGGCGTGAGACCGGGGAGCTGTTTTTT

j_gene: TRBJ2-7
abundance: NA
v_gene: TRBV7-9
d_gene: TRBD1
CDR3aa: CASSGLTGREQYF
CDR3nt: TGTGCCAGCAGCGGCTTGACAGGGCGCGAGCAGTACTTC

j_gene: TRBJ1-6
abundance: NA
v_gene: TRBV6-1
d_gene: NA
CDR3aa: CASSEGAGNSPLHF
CDR3nt: TGTGCCAGCAGTGAAGGAGCCGGTAACTCACCCCTCCACTTT

j_gene: TRBJ2-1
abundance: NA
v_gene: TRBV6-2/TRBV6-3
d_gene: TRBD2
CDR3aa: CASSKLAGGFTEQFF
CDR3nt: TGTGCCAGCAGTAAACTAGCGGGGGGCTTTACTGAGCAGTTCTTC

j_gene: TRBJ1-4
abundance: NA
v_gene: TRBV2
d_gene: NA
CDR3aa: CASSSGWANEKLFF
CDR3nt: TGTGCCAGCAGTTCAGGGTGGGCTAATGAAAAACTGTTTTTT

j_gene: TRBJ2-7
abundance: NA
v_gene: TRBV11-2
d_gene: NA
CDR3aa: CASSLGVETGHTYEQYF
CDR3nt: TGTGCCAGCAGCTTAGGGGTTGAGACAGGACATACCTACGAGCAGTACTTC

j_gene: TRBJ2-2
abundance: NA
v_gene: TRBV29-1
d_gene: TRBD2
CDR3aa: CSVPGTSGNTGELFF
CDR3nt: TGCAGCGTTCCCGGGACTAGCGGGAACACCGGGGAGCTGTTTTTT

j_gene: TRBJ1-1
abundance: NA
v_gene: TRBV27
d_gene: TRBD1
CDR3aa: CASSTSGGWITEAFF
CDR3nt: TGTGCCAGCAGTACCTCAGGGGGCTGGATAACTGAAGCTTTCTTT

j_gene: TRBJ1-2
abundance: NA
v_gene: TRBV4-1
d_gene: TRBD1
CDR3aa: CASSQVLPRQGWVTFGYTF
CDR3nt: TGCGCCAGCAGCCAAGTACTTCCGAGACAGGGATGGGTAACGTTTGGCTACACCTTC

j_gene: TRBJ2-5
abundance: NA
v_gene: TRBV7-2
d_gene: TRBD2
CDR3aa: CASSRLGGGSQETQYF
CDR3nt: TGTGCCAGCAGCCGTTTGGGCGGGGGGTCCCAAGAGACCCAGTACTTC

j_gene: TRBJ2-6
abundance: NA
v_gene: TRBV27
d_gene: NA
CDR3aa: CASSYSGANVLTF
CDR3nt: TGTGCCAGCAGTTATAGTGGGGCCAACGTCCTGACTTTC

j_gene: TRBJ2-3
abundance: NA
v_gene: TRBV24-1
d_gene: NA
CDR3aa: CATSAVSTDTQYF
CDR3nt: TGTGCCACCAGTGCGGTTAGCACAGATACGCAGTATTTT

j_gene: TRBJ2-2
abundance: NA
v_gene: TRBV11-2
d_gene: TRBD2
CDR3aa: CASSSRTGTSGYTGELFF
CDR3nt: TGTGCCAGCAGCTCCCGTACCGGGACTAGCGGATACACCGGGGAGCTGTTTTTT

j_gene: TRBJ2-5
abundance: NA
v_gene: TRBV5-8
d_gene: NA
CDR3aa: CASSLGGQARAQYF
CDR3nt: TGTGCCAGCAGCTTGGGTGGGCAGGCTCGCGCCCAGTACTTC

j_gene: TRBJ2-1
abundance: NA
v_gene: TRBV5-1
d_gene: TRBD2
CDR3aa: CASRVTGGTEQFF
CDR3nt: TGCGCCAGCAGAGTAACGGGGGGGACTGAGCAGTTCTTC

j_gene: TRBJ2-7
abundance: once
v_gene: TRBV5-6
d_gene: NA
CDR3aa: CASSPSPGQSVYEQYF
CDR3nt: TGTGCCAGCTCCCCCAGTCCAGGGCAGTCCGTCTACGAGCAGTACTTC

j_gene: TRBJ1-5
abundance: NA
v_gene: TRBV19
d_gene: NA
CDR3aa: CASSIGIKISNQPQHF
CDR3nt: TGTGCCAGTAGTATCGGTATAAAGATTAGCAATCAGCCCCAGCATTTT

j_gene: TRBJ1-2
abundance: NA
v_gene: TRBV30
d_gene: NA
CDR3aa: CAWTGVGGYTF
CDR3nt: TGTGCCTGGACAGGGGTCGGCGGCTACACCTTC

j_gene: TRBJ1-2
abundance: NA
v_gene: TRBV5-4
d_gene: NA
CDR3aa: CASSLIIERDYTF
CDR3nt: TGTGCCAGCAGCTTGATCATCGAGAGGGACTACACCTTC

j_gene: TRBJ2-1
abundance: NA
v_gene: TRBV7-2
d_gene: TRBD2
CDR3aa: CASTRTSGSYNEQFF
CDR3nt: TGTGCCAGCACTCGGACTAGCGGCTCCTACAATGAGCAGTTCTTC

j_gene: TRBJ2-1
abundance: NA
v_gene: TRBV27
d_gene: TRBD1
CDR3aa: CASTRTGGYNEQFF
CDR3nt: TGTGCCAGCACCAGGACAGGGGGCTACAATGAGCAGTTCTTC

j_gene: TRBJ1-3
abundance: NA
v_gene: TRBV5-1
d_gene: NA
CDR3aa: CASSLAPAGNTIYF
CDR3nt: TGCGCCAGCAGCTTGGCCCCTGCTGGAAACACCATATATTTT

j_gene: TRBJ2-7
abundance: NA
v_gene: TRBV28
d_gene: NA
CDR3aa: CASSPSRGSSYEQYF
CDR3nt: TGTGCCAGCAGTCCGAGCAGGGGAAGCTCCTACGAGCAGTACTTC

j_gene: TRBJ2-1
abundance: NA
v_gene: TRBV27
d_gene: NA
CDR3aa: CASSLRERHYNEQFF
CDR3nt: TGTGCCAGCAGTTTAAGGGAGCGACACTACAATGAGCAGTTCTTC

j_gene: TRBJ2-7
abundance: NA
v_gene: TRBV5-4
d_gene: NA
CDR3aa: CASSLRGANRPEQYF
CDR3nt: TGTGCCAGCAGCCTGCGCGGGGCTAACAGGCCCGAGCAGTACTTC

j_gene: TRBJ1-1
abundance: NA
v_gene: TRBV6-5
d_gene: TRBD1
CDR3aa: CASTAGGTEAFF
CDR3nt: TGTGCCAGCACAGCAGGGGGGACTGAAGCTTTCTTT

j_gene: TRBJ1-1
abundance: NA
v_gene: TRBV14
d_gene: NA
CDR3aa: CASSQELQGSEAFF
CDR3nt: TGTGCCAGCAGCCAAGAATTGCAGGGATCTGAAGCTTTCTTT

j_gene: TRBJ2-1
abundance: NA
v_gene: TRBV30
d_gene: TRBD2
CDR3aa: CALEYYQAGGPFDEQFF
CDR3nt: TGTGCACTGGAGTATTATCAAGCGGGAGGGCCCTTCGATGAGCAGTTCTTC

j_gene: TRBJ2-1
abundance: NA
v_gene: TRBV28
d_gene: TRBD2
CDR3aa: CASSEAGGTYNEQFF
CDR3nt: TGTGCCAGCAGTGAAGCGGGAGGGACCTACAATGAGCAGTTCTTC

j_gene: TRBJ2-4
abundance: once
v_gene: TRBV9
d_gene: TRBD1
CDR3aa: CASSEPSQGAEENIQYF
CDR3nt: TGTGCCAGCAGCGAGCCCTCACAGGGGGCAGAGGAAAACATTCAGTACTTC

j_gene: TRBJ2-7
abundance: NA
v_gene: TRBV7-2
d_gene: NA
CDR3aa: CASSLDGGTGDEQYF
CDR3nt: TGTGCCAGCAGCTTAGATGGCGGTACGGGGGACGAGCAGTACTTC

j_gene: TRBJ1-4
abundance: NA
v_gene: TRBV30
d_gene: NA
CDR3aa: CAWSVMGTTSEKLFF
CDR3nt: TGTGCCTGGAGTGTAATGGGGACTACTAGTGAAAAACTGTTTTTT

j_gene: TRBJ2-5
abundance: NA
v_gene: TRBV18
d_gene: NA
CDR3aa: CASSPPNYQETQYF
CDR3nt: TGTGCCAGCTCACCACCGAACTATCAAGAGACCCAGTACTTC

j_gene: TRBJ1-1
abundance: NA
v_gene: TRBV28
d_gene: TRBD1
CDR3aa: CASSLSTWTGMLTEAFF
CDR3nt: TGTGCCAGCAGTTTAAGTACTTGGACAGGGATGTTGACTGAAGCTTTCTTT

j_gene: TRBJ2-7
abundance: NA
v_gene: TRBV7-2
d_gene: NA
CDR3aa: CASSLGGGSAPYEQYF
CDR3nt: TGTGCCAGCAGCTTAGGAGGGGGTTCAGCCCCCTACGAGCAGTACTTC

j_gene: TRBJ1-1
abundance: once
v_gene: TRBV5-1
d_gene: NA
CDR3aa: CASSLATADTEAFF
CDR3nt: TGCGCCAGCAGCTTGGCCACAGCTGACACTGAAGCTTTCTTT

j_gene: TRBJ2-5
abundance: NA
v_gene: TRBV28
d_gene: TRBD1
CDR3aa: CASSPQTGTYQETQYF
CDR3nt: TGTGCCAGCAGCCCTCAGACAGGGACGTACCAAGAGACCCAGTACTTC

j_gene: TRBJ1-1
abundance: NA
v_gene: TRBV27
d_gene: TRBD1
CDR3aa: CASIPMGQAGTEAFF
CDR3nt: TGTGCCAGCATCCCGATGGGACAGGCGGGTACTGAAGCTTTCTTT

j_gene: TRBJ2-3
abundance: NA
v_gene: TRBV27
d_gene: TRBD1
CDR3aa: CASSPGGQSTDTQYF
CDR3nt: TGTGCCAGCAGCCCAGGGGGCCAAAGCACAGATACGCAGTATTTT

j_gene: TRBJ2-4
abundance: once
v_gene: TRBV5-1
d_gene: TRBD2
CDR3aa: CASRYLAGEGDIQYF
CDR3nt: TGCGCCAGCCGATACTTAGCGGGAGAGGGAGACATTCAGTACTTC

j_gene: TRBJ1-1
abundance: NA
v_gene: TRBV7-2
d_gene: NA
CDR3aa: CASSFSENTEAFF
CDR3nt: TGTGCCAGCAGCTTTTCAGAGAACACTGAAGCTTTCTTT

j_gene: TRBJ1-1
abundance: NA
v_gene: TRBV4-3
d_gene: NA
CDR3aa: CASSQGWQGPAEAFF
CDR3nt: TGCGCCAGCAGCCAAGGTTGGCAGGGTCCCGCTGAAGCTTTCTTT

j_gene: TRBJ1-1
abundance: NA
v_gene: TRBV5-1
d_gene: NA
CDR3aa: CASSTRASNTEAFF
CDR3nt: TGCGCCAGCAGCACTAGGGCCAGTAACACTGAAGCTTTCTTT

j_gene: TRBJ2-2
abundance: once
v_gene: TRBV10-3
d_gene: TRBD1
CDR3aa: CAIRGTGENTGELFF
CDR3nt: TGTGCCATCAGGGGCACAGGGGAGAACACCGGGGAGCTGTTTTTT

j_gene: TRBJ2-7
abundance: NA
v_gene: TRBV7-8
d_gene: TRBD2
CDR3aa: CASSEGLAVDEQYF
CDR3nt: TGTGCCAGCAGCGAGGGACTAGCGGTGGACGAGCAGTACTTC

j_gene: TRBJ2-4
abundance: once
v_gene: TRBV3-1/TRBV3-2
d_gene: TRBD1
CDR3aa: CASSQERQGSKNIQYF
CDR3nt: TGTGCCAGCAGCCAAGAACGACAGGGGTCCAAAAACATTCAGTACTTC

j_gene: TRBJ2-1
abundance: many
v_gene: TRBV20-1
d_gene: TRBD1
CDR3aa: CSASPGTAGSYNEQFF
CDR3nt: TGCAGTGCTAGTCCCGGGACAGCAGGCTCCTACAATGAGCAGTTCTTC

j_gene: TRBJ2-5
abundance: once
v_gene: TRBV4-1
d_gene: TRBD2
CDR3aa: CASSQDYGTSRQETQYF
CDR3nt: TGCGCCAGCAGCCAAGATTACGGGACTAGCCGTCAAGAGACCCAGTACTTC

j_gene: TRBJ1-2
abundance: NA
v_gene: TRBV5-5
d_gene: NA
CDR3aa: CASSLGLQVGGYTF
CDR3nt: TGTGCCAGCAGCTTGGGGTTGCAGGTTGGCGGCTACACCTTC

j_gene: TRBJ2-3
abundance: NA
v_gene: TRBV18
d_gene: NA
CDR3aa: CASSTADTQYF
CDR3nt: TGTGCCAGCTCCACGGCAGATACGCAGTATTTT

j_gene: TRBJ2-7
abundance: NA
v_gene: TRBV28
d_gene: TRBD1
CDR3aa: CASSPPGQGWSVGSYEQYF
CDR3nt: TGTGCCAGCAGTCCCCCGGGACAGGGGTGGAGCGTGGGCTCCTACGAGCAGTACTTC

j_gene: TRBJ2-7
abundance: NA
v_gene: TRBV19
d_gene: NA
CDR3aa: CASSMRSGSEQYF
CDR3nt: TGTGCCAGTAGTATGAGGTCAGGGTCCGAGCAGTACTTC